The 8 T cell receptor beta chains given below trace back to one sample, sequenced in a study of Ad26.COV2.S vaccination and SARS-CoV-2 variants. This sample's treatment: roughly 18 received Ad26.COV2.S at low or high dose, single or two shots; several received placebo; per-sample allocation not given. Following the first vaccine or placebo injection, samples were taken on day 63. Profiled with immunoSEQ multiplex PCR; TCRdb holds only in-frame clones, not every one. The table includes a few hundred thousand clones, around 86% detected once. The specimen comprised peripheral blood, sampled in a trial of Ad26.COV2.S vaccine versus placebo. These receptors all stem from a person aged 18-60 years who received the Ad26.COV2.S COVID-19 vaccine or a placebo.

The CDR3 DNA reads TGTGCCAGCAAGGCAGGCAAAGAGACCCAGTACTTC. Encoded protein: CASKAGKETQYF. The chain recombines TRBV12-3 or TRBV12-4 with TRBJ2-5; no clear D gene. The CDR3 spans 12 residues. Trimming removed 7 bases at V and 3 bases at J, with 9 bases between.

CDR3 amino acids: CASSEARRSEAFF. The CDR3 DNA is TGTGCCAGCAGTGAAGCCAGGAGGTCTGAAGCTTTCTTT. The V and J genes are TRBV6-1 and TRBJ1-1; no definite D call. Between the trimmed V and J ends, which lost 0 bases and 6 bases, there was a span of 8 bases. The germline gives CDR1 MNHNS, CDR2 SASEGT. The CDR3 is made up of 13 amino acids.

V gene TRBV29-1 combines with J gene TRBJ1-2; no reliable D call. The CDR3 consists of 13 residues. V shed 4 bases and J shed 0 bases, with 9 bases lying between them. CDR1 and CDR2 from the germline V gene are SQVTM and ANQGSEA. The CDR3 loop is CSVGYRANYGYTF. CDR3 in DNA: TGCAGCGTTGGTTACAGAGCTAACTATGGCTACACCTTC.

This clone was counted between two and nine times. The chain has TRBV5-6 and TRBJ1-2; the D gene is possibly TRBD1 (5 bases). CDR3 length: 15 amino acids. Germline CDR1 is SGHDT and CDR2 is YYEEEE. The V and J ends lost 0 bases and 10 bases respectively, with 19 bases between them. CDR3 sequence reads: CASSLGGKFVSAYTF. The CDR3 nucleotides read TGTGCCAGCAGCTTGGGGGGGAAATTTGTGTCGGCCTACACCTTC.

The chain couples TRBV5-1 to TRBJ2-3; no clear D gene. The CDR3 sequence is 16 residues long. Between the trimmed V and J ends, which lost 4 bases and 0 bases, there was a span of 15 bases. The V gene's germline CDR1 is SGHRS and CDR2 YFSETQ. The CDR3 nucleotides are TGCGCCAGCAGCCTTAGCCCTACGACTAGCACAGATACGCAGTATTTT. It specifies CASSLSPTTSTDTQYF.

V and J are TRBV12-3 or TRBV12-4 and TRBJ1-2; D is undetermined. The CDR3 has 13 residues. V was cut by 1 base and J by 0 bases, with 3 bases left in between. CDR3 coding DNA: TGTGCCAGCAGTTTAGAGTCTAACTATGGCTACACCTTC. Translating gives CASSLESNYGYTF.

This clone showed up just a few times. The chain uses TRBV6-6 and TRBJ1-6, with 7 bases identical to TRBD1. The CDR3 has 16 amino acids. Germline CDR1 MNHNY, CDR2 SVGAGI (reference sequence). With 0 bases clipped from V and 6 bases from J, the junction kept 5 bases outside the gene matches. CDR3 sequence: CASSYSRDSSNSPLHF. CDR3 DNA: TGTGCCAGCAGTTACTCTAGGGACAGTTCTAATTCACCCCTCCACTTT.

The rearrangement links TRBV7-2 to TRBJ1-1; D ambiguous. V dropped 1 base and J dropped 5 bases, with 8 bases sitting between them. The V gene's germline CDR1 is SGHTA and CDR2 FQGNSA. CDR3 length: 13 residues. The CDR3 region has the DNA TGTGCCAGCAGCTTAGGTCCCAGTACTGAAGCTTTCTTT. It is translated as CASSLGPSTEAFF.